This passage covers 15 T cell receptor beta chains from one sample sequenced in a study of cytomegalovirus exposure and HLA in healthy donors (dated by TCRdb to 2015 to 2018). Libraries were constructed by the immunoSEQ multiplex PCR assay. In its TCRdb copy, this immuneACCESS table keeps in-frame sequences only and misses some clones. Where compared with another copy, unresolved V genes explain less than half of these, and the others have no known cause. This sample lists fewer than 150,000 clones; 88% were detected once. The ten largest make up around 8% of the sample. Input material: PBMCs. These receptors were obtained from a young woman in good health and CMV-seropositive.

V and J are TRBV7-2 and TRBJ2-7, with 8 bases identical to TRBD1. The V segment lost 1 base and the J segment 7 bases; nucleotides outside the gene matches: 3. From germline, CDR1 is SGHTA and CDR2 FQGNSA. This CDR3 region has 13 residues. The CDR3 reads CASSLDRGREQYF. The CDR3 DNA reads TGTGCCAGCAGCTTAGACAGGGGGAGAGAGCAGTACTTC.

This chain joins TRBV5-1 and TRBJ1-2, with TRBD1 matching 8 bases. V lost 8 bases to trimming and J lost 3 bases; unmatched junction nucleotides: 6. CDR3 size: 13 residues. Per germline, CDR1 SGHRS and CDR2 YFSETQ. CDR3 region: CASQLTGDYGYTF. Here the CDR3 DNA reads TGCGCCAGTCAGCTGACAGGGGACTATGGCTACACCTTC. The full variable domain, with the rest looked up from reference TRBV5-1 and TRBJ1-2, is KAGVTQTPRYLIKTRGQQVTLSCSPISGHRSVSWYQQTPGQGLQFLFEYFSETQRNKGNFPGRFSGRQFSNSRSEMNVSTLELGDSALYLCASQLTGDYGYTFGSGTRLTVV.

The V call is TRBV7-9, the J call TRBJ2-1; 7 nucleotides align to TRBD2. Germline trimming cut 5 bases from V and 2 bases from J; bases unmatched to any gene: 6. CDR3 length: 15 amino acids. CDR1 is SEHNR, CDR2 FQNEAQ, per germline (reference sequence). The CDR3 loop reads CASSLSGDTYNEQFF. The CDR3 DNA follows: TGTGCCAGCAGCCTCAGCGGGGATACCTACAATGAGCAGTTCTTC.

This clone appeared once. The sample has other DNA sequences that encode this CDR3 too. The V and J genes are TRBV28 and TRBJ1-2; D is undetermined. The CDR3 contains 13 residues. Trimming took off 3 bases at V and 8 bases at J, with 13 bases between the two ends. Germline CDR1 MDHEN, CDR2 SYDVKM. CDR3 in amino acids: CASSFPVGGGYTF. Written as DNA, the CDR3 is TGTGCCAGCAGTTTTCCCGTAGGAGGCGGCTACACCTTC.

This chain's CDR3 is CASSLSNYRVSSYGYTF. CDR3 nucleotides: TGCGCCAGCAGTTTATCGAACTACAGGGTTAGTAGCTATGGCTACACCTTC. The V and J genes are TRBV5-1 and TRBJ1-2; D perhaps matches TRBD1 (6 bases). Trimming took off 5 bases at V and 4 bases at J, with 24 bases between the two ends. The germline gives CDR1 SGHRS, CDR2 YFSETQ. This CDR3 has 17 residues.

V is TRBV9 and J is TRBJ2-7, with D tentatively TRBD1 (6 bases). The CDR3 totals 15 residues. V lost 0 bases and J 5 bases, leaving 15 bases between the germline ends. CDR1 and CDR2 from the germline V gene are SGDLS and YYNGEE. The CDR3 DNA is TGTGCCAGCAGCGTAGAGGGACATCAGGGGAACGAGCAGTACTTC. This translates into CASSVEGHQGNEQYF.

This chain joins TRBV19 and TRBJ1-1, with 9 bases aligning to TRBD1. J was trimmed by 8 bases and V by 5 bases; bases with no gene match: 9. Germline loops: CDR1 LNHDA, CDR2 SQIVND (reference sequence). This CDR3 region has 14 residues. The CDR3 reads CASSLRTGDSEAFF. Here the CDR3 DNA reads TGTGCCAGTAGTCTGAGGACAGGGGACTCCGAAGCTTTCTTT.

Details on this clone: Relative to the germline gene, one junction end is altered; a read error may explain this. The V and J genes are TRBV7-7 and TRBJ1-5; D unresolved. This CDR3 has 16 amino acids. Germline V lookup: CDR1 SSHAT, CDR2 FNYEAQ (reference sequence). CDR3 bases: TGTGCTAGCACGCAAAGCTTAGAGGGTAGTAATCAGCCCCAGCATTTT. Translation gives CASTQSLEGSNQPQHF.

The chain carries TRBV27 and TRBJ2-2; a possible D gene is TRBD1 (6 bases). CDR1 and CDR2 (germline): MNHEY, SMNVEV (reference sequence). The ends were cut back, 7 bases at V and 2 bases at J, with 11 bases in the middle. This CDR3 has 14 amino acids. The CDR3 protein is CASTTGSNTGELFF. CDR3 coding DNA: TGTGCCAGCACAACAGGGAGTAACACCGGGGAGCTGTTTTTT.

This chain uses TRBV21-1 with TRBJ1-5; the DNA was not used to check the table's D call, TRBD1. TRBV21-1 corresponds to a pseudogene. CDR3 size: 16 residues. DNA of the CDR3: TGTGCCAGCAGCAAAAGGGACAGGGTCGGCAATCAGCCCCAGCATTTT. Its translation: CASSKRDRVGNQPQHF.

A few counts support this clone. The CDR3 protein is CASSSAGFRYNSPLHF. Written as DNA, the CDR3 is TGCGCCAGCAGCTCTGCAGGGTTCCGATATAATTCACCCCTCCACTTT. The chain couples TRBV5-1 to TRBJ1-6; perhaps TRBD1 as D (5 bases). CDR1 is SGHRS and CDR2 is YFSETQ in the germline V gene. The CDR3 has 16 amino acids. Trimming pared 3 bases from V and 4 bases from J, leaving 14 bases between.

This sequence joins TRBV6-5 and TRBJ2-2; D may be TRBD1 (6 bases). Looked up from germline, CDR1 is MNHEY and CDR2 is SVGAGI. CDR3 length: 13 amino acids. V lost 6 bases and J lost 3, with 8 bases in between. The DNA for the CDR3 is TGTGCCAGCAGGGACAGCTACACCGGGGAGCTGTTTTTT. Encoded protein: CASRDSYTGELFF.

The chain employs TRBV5-1 and TRBJ1-1; TRBD1 is a possible D gene (5 bases). Germline V CDR1 and CDR2: SGHRS, YFSETQ. This CDR3 spans 14 amino acids. With 2 bases removed from V and 1 base from J, the gap between germline ends came to 9 bases. CDR3 coding DNA: TGCGCCAGCAGCTTCTCCGGGGGGAACACTGAAGCTTTCTTT. This gives the protein CASSFSGGNTEAFF.

The V call is TRBV19, the J call TRBJ1-5, with D maybe TRBD1 (5 bases). CDR1 is LNHDA, CDR2 SQIVND, per germline (reference sequence). The CDR3 consists of 16 residues. V was pared by 5 bases and J by 2 bases, with 16 bases between. This chain's CDR3 is CASSPTGEGGNQPQHF. The CDR3 nucleotides read TGTGCCAGTAGTCCCACGGGGGAGGGCGGCAATCAGCCCCAGCATTTT.

V usage is TRBV4-2 and J usage is TRBJ1-1, with D perhaps matching TRBD1 (6 bases). The germline gives CDR1 LGHNA, CDR2 YNFKEQ. V dropped 4 bases and J dropped 6 bases, with 15 bases sitting between them. The CDR3 has 14 residues. The CDR3 coding sequence is TGTGCCAGCAGCCCAGACAGGCGGAGGCCTGAAGCTTTCTTT. Translated, it gives CASSPDRRRPEAFF.